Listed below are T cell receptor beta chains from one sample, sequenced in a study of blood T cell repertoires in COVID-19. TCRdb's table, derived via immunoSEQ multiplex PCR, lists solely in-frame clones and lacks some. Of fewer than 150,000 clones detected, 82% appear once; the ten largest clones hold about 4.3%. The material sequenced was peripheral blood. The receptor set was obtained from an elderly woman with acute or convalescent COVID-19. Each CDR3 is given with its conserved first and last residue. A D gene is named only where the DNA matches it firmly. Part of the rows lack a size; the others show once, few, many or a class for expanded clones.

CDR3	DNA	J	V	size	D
CAWSDRRETQYF	TGTGCCTGGAGCGACAGGCGGGAGACCCAGTACTTC	TRBJ2-5	TRBV30	-	-
CASSQIGDRVNTEAFF	TGTGCCAGCAGCCAAATAGGGGACAGGGTCAACACTGAAGCTTTCTTT	TRBJ1-1	TRBV4-2	-	TRBD1
CASSEQGVGYTF	TGTGCCAGCAGTGAACAGGGGGTGGGCTACACCTTC	TRBJ1-2	TRBV2	-	TRBD1
CASSLTPDRVNEQYF	TGTGCCAGCAGCTTGACCCCGGACAGGGTCAACGAGCAGTACTTC	TRBJ2-7	TRBV5-5	-	TRBD1
CASSYSGGGGEKLFF	TGTGCCAGCAGTTACTCCGGGGGAGGAGGCGAAAAACTGTTTTTT	TRBJ1-4	TRBV6-5	once	-
CASRTTGVDYGYTF	TGTGCCAGCAGAACCACAGGGGTCGACTATGGCTACACCTTC	TRBJ1-2	TRBV6-5	-	TRBD1
CASSLTGGALADTQYF	TGTGCCAGCAGCTTGACCGGGGGGGCTTTGGCAGATACGCAGTATTTT	TRBJ2-3	TRBV11-3	-	TRBD2
CASSSGTSLDPQGFF	TGTGCCAGCAGTTCCGGGACTAGTCTTGACCCCCAGGGGTTCTTC	TRBJ2-1	TRBV6-5	-	TRBD2
CSGITGTVQYNEQFF	TGCAGCGGGATTACCGGGACTGTCCAATACAATGAGCAGTTCTTC	TRBJ2-1	TRBV29-1	-	-
CASSPPLGIGLNRQFF	TGTGCCAGCTCACCACCTCTCGGTATTGGTCTCAATCGGCAGTTCTTC	TRBJ2-1	TRBV18	-	-
CASSAGPQGGETQYF	TGTGCCAGCAGCGCCGGACCCCAGGGGGGAGAGACCCAGTACTTC	TRBJ2-5	TRBV9	-	-
CASSLYGLWWEGEDEQYF	TGCGCCAGCAGCTTGTATGGATTGTGGTGGGAGGGAGAGGACGAGCAGTACTTC	TRBJ2-7	TRBV5-1	-	TRBD2
CASSRDSSNTEAFF	TGCGCCAGCAGCCGGGACAGCTCGAACACTGAAGCTTTCTTT	TRBJ1-1	TRBV5-1	-	TRBD1
CASSPLLEGGNTIYF	TGCGCCAGCAGCCCGCTTCTGGAGGGCGGAAACACCATATATTTT	TRBJ1-3	TRBV5-1	once	-
CASSQDAGAYEQYF	TGTGCCAGCAGCCAAGACGCGGGTGCCTACGAGCAGTACTTC	TRBJ2-7	TRBV14	-	-
CASSRGIAGGTTITEQFF	TGCGCCAGCAGCCGAGGGATAGCGGGGGGTACAACTATTACTGAGCAGTTCTTC	TRBJ2-1	TRBV4-1	once	TRBD2
CASSPGQGGEKLFF	TGCGCCAGCAGCCCGGGACAGGGAGGTGAAAAACTGTTTTTT	TRBJ1-4	TRBV5-1	-	TRBD1
CASSPTTGTGSGQFF	TGTGCCAGCTCACCAACGACCGGGACAGGGTCGGGGCAGTTCTTC	TRBJ2-1	TRBV18	-	TRBD1
CASSFSVNYGYTF	TGTGCCAGCAGCTTCTCGGTTAACTATGGCTACACCTTC	TRBJ1-2	TRBV11-2	few	-
CASGGTSVYNEQFF	TGCGCCTCAGGGGGGACTAGCGTCTACAATGAGCAGTTCTTC	TRBJ2-1	TRBV2	-	TRBD2
CASSFFLGVSYEQYF	TGCGCCAGCAGCTTTTTTCTGGGAGTTTCCTACGAGCAGTACTTC	TRBJ2-7	TRBV5-1	-	-
CASSLTGGSYGYTF	TGCGCCAGCAGCTTGACAGGGGGCTCCTATGGCTACACCTTC	TRBJ1-2	TRBV5-1	-	TRBD1
CASSRGFEAFF	TGTGCCAGCAGTAGGGGTTTTGAAGCTTTCTTT	TRBJ1-1	TRBV6-5	-	-
CASSIVFFSGPKNIQYF	TGTGCCAGTAGTATAGTGTTTTTTTCAGGTCCCAAAAACATTCAGTACTTC	TRBJ2-4	TRBV19	few	-
CASSSYKTGHSNEQYF	TGCGCCAGCAGCTCCTACAAAACAGGGCACTCTAACGAGCAGTACTTC	TRBJ2-7	TRBV5-1	-	-
CASSLRGLGYNEQFF	TGTGCCAGCAGTTTAAGGGGATTAGGTTACAATGAGCAGTTCTTC	TRBJ2-1	TRBV28	-	-
CASSEQSSSGTDTQYF	TGCGCCAGCAGTGAGCAGTCTAGCTCGGGCACAGATACGCAGTATTTT	TRBJ2-3	TRBV10-1	-	-
CASSLKRVDGSPLHF	TGTGCCAGCTCACTCAAGAGGGTAGATGGTTCACCCCTCCACTTT	TRBJ1-6	TRBV18	-	-
CASSMWSGVRDGYTF	TGTGCCAGTAGTATGTGGTCAGGCGTACGAGATGGCTACACCTTC	TRBJ1-2	TRBV19	-	-
CASSLYGPSGETQYF	TGTGCCAGCAGTTTATACGGGCCTAGCGGAGAGACCCAGTACTTC	TRBJ2-5	TRBV27	-	TRBD2
CASSPLTPGLAGGPHRRETQYF	TGTGCCAGCAGTCCCCTAACCCCGGGACTAGCGGGGGGGCCTCACCGCCGGGAGACCCAGTACTTC	TRBJ2-5	TRBV28	-	TRBD2
CASSPTTSNEQFF	TGTGCCAGCTCACCAACAACTAGCAATGAGCAGTTCTTC	TRBJ2-1	TRBV18	-	-
CASSKQGSGNTIYF	TGTGCCAGCAGCAAACAGGGCTCTGGAAACACCATATATTTT	TRBJ1-3	TRBV28	-	-
CASRLSYGYTF	TGTGCCAGCAGACTTTCTTATGGCTACACCTTC	TRBJ1-2	TRBV2	-	-
CASSVTGTGTYEQYF	TGCGCCAGCAGCGTAACCGGGACAGGGACCTACGAGCAGTACTTC	TRBJ2-7	TRBV5-1	-	TRBD1
CASSLPLGVAGWQTQYF	TGTGCCAGCAGTTTACCCCTCGGGGTAGCGGGATGGCAGACCCAGTACTTC	TRBJ2-5	TRBV28	-	TRBD2
CATSRQGAGNQPQHF	TGTGCCACCAGTAGACAGGGGGCGGGCAATCAGCCCCAGCATTTT	TRBJ1-5	TRBV24-1	once	TRBD1
CASNRAGGLYEQYF	TGTGCCAGCAATCGAGCGGGGGGGCTCTACGAGCAGTACTTC	TRBJ2-7	TRBV2	-	TRBD2
CASSYTGSGNTIYF	TGTGCCAGCAGCTACACAGGGTCTGGAAACACCATATATTTT	TRBJ1-3	TRBV9	once	-